This T cell receptor (beta chain) stems from a study of blood T cell repertoires in COVID-19. Study-wide background: Acute and convalescent COVID-19 samples came from the United States, Italy and Spain.

Data came from immunoSEQ multiplex PCR; TCRdb stores just in-frame clones and leaves some out. The sample holds 100,000 or so clones, about 85% seen once. The receptor was isolated from a man aged 45-60 years with active or convalescent COVID-19. The material sequenced was peripheral blood.

CDR3 sequence reads: CASNGQGIGELFF. The CDR3 DNA reads TGTGCCAGCAATGGACAGGGCATCGGGGAGCTGTTTTTT. This sequence joins TRBV2 and TRBJ2-2; 8 nucleotides align to TRBD1. V was pared by 7 bases and J by 7 bases, with 5 bases of the junction left unmatched. This CDR3 comprises 13 residues. Germline CDR1 SNHLY, CDR2 FYNNEI.